This TCR beta chain was found in a study of low-dose radiotherapy and immunotherapy resistance in tumors. V trimming: 6 bases; J trimming: 6 bases; junction bases outside the gene matches: 5. This CDR3 comprises 14 residues. The germline V gene encodes CDR1 SQVTM and CDR2 ANQGSEA. The time point: before trial treatment. As their treatment, donors received nivolumab, ipilimumab, aspirin, low-dose cyclophosphamide and low-dose radiotherapy. Those who qualified had advanced solid tumors (lacking tumor-infiltrating lymphocytes). Ten or more counts support this clonotype. Primers used for first-strand cDNA, a TRAV- and TRBV-specific set, covered both alpha and beta chains. PCR amplification of the TCRs was performed with Phusion for approximately 20 PCR cycles, and it relied on a constant-region primer together with a V-primer adapter. TCRdb re-called the reads with MiXCR, one entry per CDR3 protein. The sample includes 60,000 to 90,000 distinct CDR3 sequences, 30% to 40% of them seen just once.

The chain couples TRBV29-1 to TRBJ2-1; 13 bases map to TRBD2. Source: PBMCs, taken before treatment. The receptor was derived from a female donor with ovarian cancer. This CDR3 reads CSVGTSGGANEQFF. CDR3 bases: TGCAGCGTCGGAACTAGCGGGGGGGCCAATGAGCAGTTCTTC.